The source of this T cell receptor (beta chain) is a study of early T cells in non-severe SARS-CoV-2 infection. Study at large: Investigators sequenced bulk RNA drawn from unsorted whole blood, and chains remained unpaired.

The TCR library protocol was used to attach unique molecular identifiers. These identifiers were attached to individual cDNA molecules. TCRdb called the 5' RACE reads again in MiXCR, with one record for every CDR3 protein. The sample shows about 58,000 distinct CDR3 sequences, 6% to 8.5% of them seen only once. The sample holds a few counts of this clonotype. Antigen: not known. CDR1 and CDR2 (germline): MGHDK, SYGVNS. The CDR3 loop spans 14 amino acids. Deletions cut 7 bases from V and 0 bases from J, with 12 bases between. Study-wide results and caveats: VDJdb-based matching was biased toward anti-spike CD8 responses and missed private and CD4 specificities.

This chain uses TRBV25-1 with TRBJ1-1, with no clear D. This TCR derives from an adult who was a healthcare worker with PCR-confirmed SARS-CoV-2 infection or an uninfected control (not recorded which). The sequenced sample was whole blood. The CDR3 coding sequence is TGTGCCAGCATGGTTGGGTCCATGAACACTGAAGCTTTCTTT. Translation gives CASMVGSMNTEAFF.